Below, one TCR beta chain is given with its context. This entry is derived from a study of technical replicates of blood from several donors. CDR1 and CDR2 from the germline V gene are GTSNPN and SVGIG (reference sequence). CDR3 length: 11 residues. V lost 5 bases to trimming and J lost 11 bases; unmatched junction nucleotides: 1. Using immunoSEQ multiplex PCR, the repertoire was profiled, and TCRdb retains in-frame clones only, with some absent. This sample has about 56,000 clones, with about 93% found just once. The receptor was derived from a human donor in good health. Some clones in this sample may be carry-over from other donors' samples. The material sequenced was PBMCs. This sequence joins TRBV30 and TRBJ2-3; 13 nucleotides line up with TRBD2. The CDR3 nucleotides read TGTGCCTGGGGGACTAGCGGGATGCAGTATTTT. Amino acid sequence: CAWGTSGMQYF.